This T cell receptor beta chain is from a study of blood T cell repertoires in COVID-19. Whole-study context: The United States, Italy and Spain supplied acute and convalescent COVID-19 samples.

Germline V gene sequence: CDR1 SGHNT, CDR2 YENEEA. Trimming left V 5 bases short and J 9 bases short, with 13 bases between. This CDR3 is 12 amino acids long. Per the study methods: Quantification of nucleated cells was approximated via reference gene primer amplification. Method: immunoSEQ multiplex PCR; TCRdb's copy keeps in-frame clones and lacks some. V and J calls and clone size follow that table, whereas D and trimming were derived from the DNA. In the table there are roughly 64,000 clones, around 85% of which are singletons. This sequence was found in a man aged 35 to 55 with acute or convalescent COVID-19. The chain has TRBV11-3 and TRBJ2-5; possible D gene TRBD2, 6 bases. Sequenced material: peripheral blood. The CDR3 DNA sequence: TGTGCCAGCAGCGGTGGGGGGTGGGCCCAGTACTTC. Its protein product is CASSGGGWAQYF.